The clone carrying this TCR beta chain appeared a single time. Original processing notes: Reference gene primer amplification gave nucleated cell count estimates. The protocol was immunoSEQ multiplex PCR, while the TCRdb copy is restricted to in-frame clones and leaves out a portion. D and trimming come from the DNA, and the V and J calls and clone size come from that table. The sample consists of roughly 110,000 clones, around 85% of them appearing once. The V end was cut by 8 bases, the J end by 11 bases, with 18 bases between. Germline V lookup: CDR1 MNHEY, CDR2 SVGAGI. The CDR3 runs to 13 residues. This sample was included in a study of blood T cell repertoires in COVID-19. Study-level information: Specimens from acute and convalescent COVID-19 originated in the United States, Italy and Spain. Sources were T cells, B-cell-depleted T cells, or PBMCs; the material itself was cDNA or gDNA.

The rearrangement uses TRBV6-5 and TRBJ1-4; weak D call: TRBD1 (6 bases). The source is a human donor in a cohort sampled during active COVID-19. Sequenced material: peripheral blood. The CDR3 DNA sequence: TGTGCCAGCCGGGGCAGGGGAAATGGGAAACTGTTTTTT. Translated, it gives CASRGRGNGKLFF.